A single sample is the source of the 8 T cell receptor beta chains below, sequenced in a study of radiotherapy plus CTLA-4 blockade in lung cancer (dated 2018 in TCRdb). The library came from the immunoSEQ multiplex PCR assay. Here the immuneACCESS table is served through TCRdb, limited to in-frame sequences with V and J called. Missing clones are a known gap in these copies; in checked studies unresolved V genes cover under half, and the rest lacks a known reason. The sample table holds around 53,000 clones, of which approximately 86% were seen once. The biggest ten clones account for about 17% of the sample. Sequences were derived from peripheral blood, sampled from a patient treated with radiotherapy plus ipilimumab. Receptors originate from a human donor with non-small cell lung cancer that progressed on radiotherapy plus ipilimumab. Some clones in this sample may be carry-over from other donors' samples.

A word on this clone: Other DNA sequences in the sample encode the same CDR3. This rearrangement joins TRBV6-4 to TRBJ2-1, with 8 bases fitting TRBD2. This CDR3 is 14 amino acids long. V lost 4 bases to trimming and J lost 5 bases; unmatched junction nucleotides: 4. CDR1 is MRHNA, CDR2 SNTAGT, per germline. Written as DNA, the CDR3 is TGTGCCAGCAGTGTAAGCGGGAGCCACAATGAGCAGTTCTTC. Its protein product is CASSVSGSHNEQFF.

This chain joins TRBV11-2 and TRBJ2-3, with TRBD1 matching over 8 bases. Unmatched junction bases numbered 5, after V lost 5 bases and J lost 4 bases. The CDR3 spans 14 residues. Per the germline V gene, CDR1 is SGHAT and CDR2 is FQNNGV. DNA of the CDR3: TGTGCCAGCAGCCAGGACAGGGTTGCAGATACGCAGTATTTT. Its translation is CASSQDRVADTQYF.

The V gene is TRBV16, the J gene TRBJ2-7; 8 nucleotides align to TRBD2. Unmatched junction bases numbered 9, after V lost 4 bases and J lost 4 bases. CDR3 length equals 15 residues. CDR1 KGHSY and CDR2 FQNENV come from the germline V gene. The CDR3 bases are TGTGCCAGCAGCCGCGGGGCGGGAGGAATTTACGAGCAGTACTTC. This translates into CASSRGAGGIYEQYF.

A remark on this clone: This is likely a read error, given that the CDR3 carries no conserved phenylalanine or tryptophan at its end. The V and J genes are TRBV9 and TRBJ1-2, with D possibly being TRBD1 (6 bases). Germline V gene data show CDR1 as SGDLS and CDR2 as YYNGEE. This CDR3 comprises 13 residues. Trimming left V 4 bases short and J 2 bases short, with 9 bases between. CDR3 protein: CASSLGQNYGYTL. CDR3 coding DNA: TGTGCCAGCAGCCTCGGACAGAACTATGGCTACACCCTC.

In its sample, this clone was seen a few times. J is TRBJ1-1 and V is TRBV18; 8 nucleotides agree with TRBD1. The germline V gene has CDR1 KGHSH and CDR2 LQKENI. V shed 2 bases, J shed 5 bases, and the junction held 7 bases outside the gene matches. The CDR3 has 15 amino acids. CDR3: CASSPVGQGGTEAFF. The CDR3 bases are TGTGCCAGCTCACCAGTCGGACAGGGTGGGACTGAAGCTTTCTTT.

The chain couples TRBV18 to TRBJ2-7; 11 bases map to TRBD1. Germline-derived CDR1 and CDR2 are KGHSH and LQKENI. Germline trimming cut 5 bases from V and 5 bases from J; bases unmatched to any gene: 5. The CDR3 is 14 amino acids. The CDR3 DNA sequence: TGTGCCAGCTCATCGGGACAGGGGGTACACGAGCAGTACTTC. Translation: CASSSGQGVHEQYF.

The V call is TRBV18, the J call TRBJ2-7; a weak D match, TRBD1 (6 bases). The CDR3 has 15 amino acids. Trimming took off 3 bases at V and 2 bases at J, with 14 bases between the two ends. From germline, CDR1 is KGHSH and CDR2 LQKENI. The CDR3 here is CASSPGSRGTYEQYF. The CDR3 nucleotides read TGTGCCAGCTCACCGGGAAGTAGGGGGACCTACGAGCAGTACTTC. The variable domain in full, with the rest retrieved from reference TRBV18 and TRBJ2-7, is NAGVMQNPRHLVRRRGQEARLRCSPMKGHSHVYWYRQLPEEGLKFMVYLQKENIIDESGMPKERFSAEFPKEGPSILRIQQVVRGDSAAYFCASSPGSRGTYEQYFGPGTRLTVT.

J is TRBJ1-2 and V is TRBV11-2; weak D call: TRBD1 (5 bases). The CDR3 totals 14 residues. Trimming cost V 4 bases and J 4 bases, with 13 bases left between them. Germline V gene data show CDR1 as SGHAT and CDR2 as FQNNGV. The CDR3 protein is CASSSNGGAYGYTF. Here the CDR3 DNA reads TGTGCCAGCAGCTCTAACGGGGGAGCCTATGGCTACACCTTC.